This TCR beta chain derives from a study of vaccination and CD4 T cells after COVID-19. V was pared by 5 bases and J by 7 bases, with 11 bases between. Per the germline V gene, CDR1 is MDHEN and CDR2 is SYDVKM. CDR3 length: 12 amino acids. Treatment reported: approximately nine-day PBMC culture with coronavirus spike peptide pools or control peptides (ViraFEST assay). Sequence data for DNA of cultured CD4+ T cells were generated by the Oncomine TCR Beta short-read assay. TCRdb itself ran the PCR reads through MiXCR, one entry per CDR3 protein. Of 9,500 to 15,000 distinct CDR3 sequences listed, about 56% are singletons. As for this clonotype: The antigen is undetermined.

The receptor was isolated from a human donor who had recovered from COVID-19. Material: CD4+ T cells from blood, cultured in vitro. The chain joins TRBV28 to TRBJ2-5; D remains ambiguous. The CDR3 protein is CASSGSPGTQYF. The CDR3 DNA reads as TGTGCCAGCAGTGGGTCCCCCGGGACCCAGTACTTC.